The next 15 T cell receptor beta chains were all read from a single sample in a study of shared clonotypes between healthy human individuals. Some clones are missing from TCRdb's copy, which holds only in-frame ones; the method was immunoSEQ multiplex PCR. The data show 1,500,000 or so clones, roughly 96% seen once. Sequencing was carried out using naive CD4+ T cells sorted from blood. Sample subset: CD45RA+ positively selected. The receptor source for this set is a man aged 30 to 45 in good health.

The gene calls are TRBV7-9 and TRBJ2-1; 7 bases agree with TRBD2. This CDR3 has 15 amino acids. Per the germline V gene, CDR1 is SEHNR and CDR2 is FQNEAQ (reference sequence). V gave up 3 bases and J gave up 6 bases; unmatched junction bases: 8. CDR3 coding DNA: TGTGCCAGCAGCTTGGGACTACATCCCTCCAATGAGCAGTTCTTC. Translating it yields CASSLGLHPSNEQFF.

This clone was seen a single time. The rearrangement uses TRBV7-2 and TRBJ2-1; D possibly corresponds to TRBD2 (6 bases). The V end lost 4 bases, the J end lost 5 bases, and 18 bases lay between the germline ends. The CDR3 runs 16 residues. Germline V gives CDR1 SGHTA, CDR2 FQGNSA. CDR3 nucleotides: TGTGCCAGCAGCTCTAGCGCCTCCCACCTTGACAATGAGCAGTTCTTC. Translating gives CASSSSASHLDNEQFF.

The rearrangement links TRBV28 to TRBJ1-3; D is unclear. V lost 3 bases, J lost 7 bases, and 13 bases lay in between. The CDR3 runs to 14 residues. In germline, CDR1 is MDHEN, CDR2 SYDVKM. Here the CDR3 reads CASSFDSLDNTIYF. DNA of the CDR3: TGTGCCAGCAGTTTTGATTCCCTGGACAACACCATATATTTT.

With regard to this clone: Given the absence of the conserved phenylalanine or tryptophan at the CDR3 end, a read error is likely. The limits of the CDR3 on the DNA are not certain, so only TCRdb's listed CDR3 is given. CDR3 amino acids: CASSADRGFSDLL. The rearrangement joins TRBV6-6 to TRBJ1-2; TRBD1 reflects the table's D call only, with no check against the DNA. A total of 13 residues make up the CDR3, ends included. Germline V lookup: CDR1 MNHNY, CDR2 SVGAGI (reference sequence).

Note on this clone: Other DNA sequences of this sample code for an identical CDR3. The chain joins TRBV19 to TRBJ2-7, with 8 bases that match TRBD1. CDR1 and CDR2 (germline): LNHDA, SQIVND (reference sequence). After removal of 6 bases from V and 0 bases from J, the junction contained 4 bases not matched to a gene. The CDR3 spans 14 residues. In DNA, the CDR3 is TGTGCCAGTAGAGACAGGGGCCACTCCTACGAGCAGTACTTC. Protein sequence: CASRDRGHSYEQYF. The complete variable domain, with remaining parts taken from reference TRBV19 and TRBJ2-7, reads DGGITQSPKYLFRKEGQNVTLSCEQNLNHDAMYWYRQDPGQGLRLIYYSQIVNDFQKGDIAEGYSVSREKKESFPLTVTSAQKNPTAFYLCASRDRGHSYEQYFGPGTRLTVT.

J is TRBJ2-1 and V is TRBV5-1, with TRBD2 as a possible D gene (5 bases). The CDR3 loop spans 13 amino acids. CDR1 is SGHRS, CDR2 YFSETQ, per germline. V dropped 1 base and J dropped 12 bases, with 14 bases sitting between them. In DNA, the CDR3 is TGCGCCAGCAGCTTGCAAGAGGGCGGCGGGCAGTTCTTC. Its translation is CASSLQEGGGQFF.

The chain recombines TRBV18 with TRBJ2-7, with 8 positions matching TRBD1. CDR1 and CDR2 (germline): KGHSH, LQKENI. Germline trimming cut 5 bases from V and 5 bases from J; bases unmatched to any gene: 8. The CDR3 runs to 14 residues. CDR3: CASSEGQGVNEQYF. The CDR3 DNA follows: TGTGCCAGCTCAGAAGGACAGGGAGTCAACGAGCAGTACTTC. Supplemented by reference TRBV18 and TRBJ2-7, the full variable domain reads NAGVMQNPRHLVRRRGQEARLRCSPMKGHSHVYWYRQLPEEGLKFMVYLQKENIIDESGMPKERFSAEFPKEGPSILRIQQVVRGDSAAYFCASSEGQGVNEQYFGPGTRLTVT.

The CDR3 here is CASSLTSGSEQYF. The CDR3 bases are TGCGCCAGCAGCTTGACTAGCGGGTCCGAGCAGTACTTC. J is TRBJ2-7 and V is TRBV4-3; 10 nucleotides align to TRBD2. The CDR3 has 13 amino acids. From germline, CDR1 is LGHNA and CDR2 YSLEER. Trimming removed 5 bases from V and 6 bases from J; junction bases left unmatched: 4.

The chain has TRBV28 and TRBJ1-1, with D uncertain. Germline CDR1 is MDHEN and CDR2 is SYDVKM. V dropped 3 bases and J dropped 0 bases, with 14 bases sitting between them. The CDR3 consists of 16 residues. The CDR3 loop is CASSFPRGLMNTEAFF. The DNA for the CDR3 is TGTGCCAGCAGTTTCCCTCGAGGGCTTATGAACACTGAAGCTTTCTTT.

The J gene is TRBJ1-5, the V gene TRBV7-8, with D hard to call. The V gene lost 0 bases and the J gene lost 7 bases, with 13 bases spanning the gap. The CDR3 spans 15 residues. Looked up from germline, CDR1 is SGHVS and CDR2 is FQNEAQ. The CDR3 loop is CASSLAHQLYQPQHF. In DNA, the CDR3 is TGTGCCAGCAGCTTAGCCCACCAACTGTACCAGCCCCAGCATTTT.

The rearrangement joins TRBV10-3 to TRBJ2-1; 8 bases are shared with TRBD2. The CDR3 loop spans 18 amino acids. Germline trimming cut 3 bases from V and 3 bases from J; bases unmatched to any gene: 13. Germline CDR1 ENHRY, CDR2 SYGVKD. The DNA for the CDR3 is TGTGCCATCAGTGACCCCACGTCGGGAGGGTTACGCTACAATGAGCAGTTCTTC. Its protein product is CAISDPTSGGLRYNEQFF.

CDR3 amino acids: CASTPPLAGKLFF. The CDR3 DNA sequence: TGTGCCAGTACCCCCCCCCTCGCGGGAAAACTGTTTTTT. The chain couples TRBV19 to TRBJ1-4, with D unresolved. This CDR3 comprises 13 residues. V was clipped by 7 bases and J by 10 bases, with 16 bases between them. Germline values: CDR1 LNHDA, CDR2 SQIVND (reference sequence).

The chain joins TRBV5-1 to TRBJ2-7; the D gene is possibly TRBD1 (5 bases). The CDR3 spans 16 residues. The V end was cut by 0 bases, the J end by 1 base, with 14 bases between. Germline CDR1 SGHRS, CDR2 YFSETQ. The CDR3 bases are TGCGCCAGCAGCTTGGACGCAGGGCTGGGATCCTACGAGCAGTACTTC. The encoded protein is CASSLDAGLGSYEQYF. The full variable domain, completed using reference TRBV5-1 and TRBJ2-7, is KAGVTQTPRYLIKTRGQQVTLSCSPISGHRSVSWYQQTPGQGLQFLFEYFSETQRNKGNFPGRFSGRQFSNSRSEMNVSTLELGDSALYLCASSLDAGLGSYEQYFGPGTRLTVT.

V gene TRBV18 combines with J gene TRBJ2-7; D might be TRBD2 (6 bases). There are 15 residues in the CDR3. The germline V gene encodes CDR1 KGHSH and CDR2 LQKENI. V was cut by 2 bases and J by 6 bases, with 17 bases left in between. The CDR3 spells CASSPRDRTISEQYF. The CDR3 nucleotides read TGTGCCAGCTCACCAAGGGACCGGACTATATCCGAGCAGTACTTC.

The V and J genes are TRBV7-9 and TRBJ2-4; D could derive from TRBD1 or TRBD2 (5 bases each). The CDR3 runs to 17 residues. Germline CDR1 and CDR2: SEHNR and FQNEAQ (reference sequence). V was shortened by 5 bases and J by 1 base, with 18 bases between the two germline ends. For the CDR3, the DNA is TGTGCCAGCAGCGCCAGGGTTATAGGGGAGGCCAAAAACATTCAGTACTTC. Protein product: CASSARVIGEAKNIQYF.